Detailed here is one T cell receptor (beta chain). This record belongs to a study of shared T cell receptors in the human thymus. There are 16 residues in the CDR3. V lost 2 bases, J lost 2 bases, and 6 bases stayed unmatched. Germline V lookup: CDR1 SEHNR, CDR2 FQNEAQ (reference sequence). Profiled with immunoSEQ multiplex PCR; TCRdb holds only in-frame clones, not every one. The table includes a few hundred thousand clones, around 93% detected once. Source material: thymocytes. The TCR comes from a human donor. The rearrangement links TRBV7-9 to TRBJ2-3, with 8 bases matching TRBD2. This chain's CDR3 is CASSLILAEPTDTQYF. The DNA for the CDR3 is TGTGCCAGCAGCTTAATACTAGCGGAACCCACAGATACGCAGTATTTT.